The rows below give T cell receptor beta chains drawn from one sample of a study of regulatory T cells in long-lasting Graves disease. TCRdb redid the calling of the multiplex PCR reads with MiXCR, one entry per CDR3 protein. The sample contains 510,000 or so distinct CDR3 sequences, around 13% of which appear only once. A further study also used this sample, focusing on T cells in Graves' hyperthyroidism and ophthalmopathy.

The sequencing here drew on peripheral blood mononuclear cells (PBMCs), taken at new diagnosis, from a patient treated with antithyroid drugs. All receptors come from a young woman with Graves disease. CDR3s leave out the opening cysteine and the closing phenylalanine or tryptophan.

TRBV5-5	TRBJ1-1	ASALYPNTEAF
TRBV11-3	TRBJ2-1	ASSLDGSGNEQF
TRBV7-9	TRBJ2-3	ASSNAGTKTDTQY
TRBV19	TRBJ1-2	ASSQGPVIYGYT
TRBV20-1	TRBJ2-3	SARDDTDTQY
TRBV7-9	TRBJ2-2	ASSWGGQARTGELF
TRBV4-1	TRBJ2-5	ASSQDDRGDQETQY
TRBV2	TRBJ1-2	ASSDDSLANYGYT
TRBV28	TRBJ2-4	ASSLWAGAKNIQY
TRBV11-3	TRBJ2-2	ASSLRDRGPTNTGELF
TRBV18	TRBJ2-5	ASSPASSGGETQY
TRBV6-1	TRBJ1-1	ASRDVLNTEAF